Below are 30 T cell receptor beta chains sequenced from a single sample in a study of T cell responses to AZD1222 COVID-19 vaccine. Produced via immunoSEQ multiplex PCR; TCRdb's table is partial and in-frame only. In the table there are about 190,000 clones, 87% of which are singletons. Sample: peripheral blood, taken on day 0 of MenACWY control vaccination. Receptor source: an adult in good health.

This CDR3 is CASSRSGNTIYF. For the CDR3, the DNA is TGTGCCAGCAGCCGGTCTGGAAACACCATATATTTT. The V call is TRBV3-1 (or the pseudogene TRBV3-2), the J call TRBJ1-3; D is unclear. Germline V gene sequence: CDR1 LGHDT, CDR2 YNNKEL (reference sequence). With 4 bases removed from V and 1 base from J, the gap between germline ends came to 2 bases. The CDR3 has 12 amino acids.

This clone has a handful of counts. The V call is TRBV24-1, the J call TRBJ2-2; 12 bases fit TRBD2. Looked up from germline, CDR1 is KGHDR and CDR2 is SFDVKD. J gave up 4 bases and V 3 bases, and 5 bases lay outside the gene matches. CDR3 length: 17 amino acids. CDR3 region: CATSDRLAGVPTGELFF. CDR3 nucleotide sequence: TGTGCCACCAGTGATAGACTAGCGGGAGTTCCCACCGGGGAGCTGTTTTTT.

The rearrangement joins TRBV28 to TRBJ1-5, with D perhaps TRBD1 (6 bases). The germline V and J ends were trimmed by 6 bases and 7 bases, with 16 bases remaining between them. CDR1 is MDHEN, CDR2 SYDVKM, per germline. This CDR3 region has 14 residues. CDR3 sequence (DNA): TGTGCCAGCAGGGGAGACAGGTCCGGCCAGCCCCAGCATTTT. It codes for CASRGDRSGQPQHF.

The CDR3 protein is CASSLSETYNEQFF. The CDR3 DNA reads as TGTGCCAGCAGCTTAAGTGAGACCTACAATGAGCAGTTCTTC. The V call is TRBV7-6, the J call TRBJ2-1; no clear D. This CDR3 spans 14 amino acids. With 2 bases removed from V and 2 bases from J, the gap between germline ends came to 7 bases. Germline CDR1 SGHVS, CDR2 FNYEAQ.

The genes are TRBV28 and TRBJ2-5; 7 bases match TRBD2. Trimming cost V 6 bases and J 4 bases; bases outside gene matches: 14. The germline V gene encodes CDR1 MDHEN and CDR2 SYDVKM. The CDR3 runs 16 residues. For the CDR3, the DNA is TGTGCCAGCAGACTACTAGCGTCCGCTGGCGCAGAGACCCAGTACTTC. Its translation is CASRLLASAGAETQYF. The full variable domain, its missing parts supplied by reference TRBV28 and TRBJ2-5, is DVKVTQSSRYLVKRTGEKVFLECVQDMDHENMFWYRQDPGLGLRLIYFSYDVKMKEKGDIPEGYSVSREKKERFSLILESASTNQTSMYLCASRLLASAGAETQYFGPGTRLLVL.

This rearrangement joins TRBV7-9 to TRBJ1-2, with 7 bases aligning to TRBD1. CDR1 is SEHNR and CDR2 is FQNEAQ in the germline V gene (reference sequence). J was trimmed by 3 bases and V by 7 bases; bases with no gene match: 8. The CDR3 loop spans 14 amino acids. CDR3 in amino acids: CASTMGDSYYGYTF. CDR3 bases: TGTGCCAGCACCATGGGGGACAGCTACTATGGCTACACCTTC.

The V and J genes are TRBV28 and TRBJ2-7; D possibly corresponds to TRBD1 (5 bases). The CDR3 is 15 residues long. Germline CDR1 MDHEN, CDR2 SYDVKM. V was pared by 4 bases and J by 5 bases, with 18 bases between. The CDR3 DNA is TGTGCCAGCAGTTCAGCAGGCAGGGTGATCCACGAGCAGTACTTC. It is translated as CASSSAGRVIHEQYF.

The J gene is TRBJ1-1, the V gene TRBV7-9; 9 nucleotides agree with TRBD1. This CDR3 has 13 residues. The ends lost 2 bases at V and 7 bases at J; junction bases unmatched: 2. Germline assignment: CDR1 SEHNR and CDR2 FQNEAQ (reference sequence). Here the CDR3 DNA reads TGTGCCAGCAGCTTACGACAGGGGGTTGAAGCTTTCTTT. It encodes CASSLRQGVEAFF. Together with reference TRBV7-9 and TRBJ1-1, the CDR3 gives the full variable domain: DTGVSQNPRHKITKRGQNVTFRCDPISEHNRLYWYRQTLGQGPEFLTYFQNEAQLEKSRLLSDRFSAERPKGSFSTLEIQRTEQGDSAMYLCASSLRQGVEAFFGQGTRLTVV.

This chain joins TRBV27 and TRBJ1-1; D is undetermined. This CDR3 has 15 residues. The germline V gene encodes CDR1 MNHEY and CDR2 SMNVEV (reference sequence). The V end lost 0 bases, the J end lost 8 bases, and 16 bases lay between the germline ends. The CDR3 here is CASSLSGQGYGEAFF. CDR3 DNA: TGTGCCAGCAGTTTATCCGGGCAAGGATATGGAGAAGCTTTCTTT.

This clone has only a few counts. The chain recombines TRBV7-9 with TRBJ1-2; 9 bases fit TRBD1. Germline-derived CDR1 and CDR2 are SEHNR and FQNEAQ (reference sequence). J gave up 6 bases and V 5 bases, and 7 bases lay outside the gene matches. The CDR3 runs to 14 residues. In nucleotides, the CDR3 is TGTGCCAGCAGCGGTACCGGGACAGGGAATGGCTACACCTTC. Its protein is CASSGTGTGNGYTF. Looking up the rest from reference TRBV7-9 and TRBJ1-2 gives the full variable domain: DTGVSQNPRHKITKRGQNVTFRCDPISEHNRLYWYRQTLGQGPEFLTYFQNEAQLEKSRLLSDRFSAERPKGSFSTLEIQRTEQGDSAMYLCASSGTGTGNGYTFGSGTRLTVV.

Regarding this clone: This same CDR3 is encoded by further DNA sequences in the sample. The chain carries TRBV14 and TRBJ1-3; D is undetermined. CDR3 size: 11 residues. Germline V gene data show CDR1 as SGHDN and CDR2 as FVKESK. V shed 4 bases and J shed 4 bases, with 2 bases lying between them. The CDR3 sequence: CASSLGNTIYF. CDR3 nucleotide sequence: TGTGCCAGCAGCCTAGGAAACACCATATATTTT.

This chain joins TRBV7-8 and TRBJ2-3; tentative D call: TRBD1 (5 bases). There are 15 residues in the CDR3. The germline gives CDR1 SGHVS, CDR2 FQNEAQ. V shed 7 bases and J shed 0 bases, with 14 bases lying between them. DNA for the CDR3: TGTGCCAGCAACCCCTGGGGCGGTAGCACAGATACGCAGTATTTT. It yields the protein CASNPWGGSTDTQYF.

This rearrangement joins TRBV7-9 to TRBJ2-7; TRBD1 matches at 8 bases. This CDR3 region has 14 residues. J gave up 2 bases and V 3 bases, and 3 bases lay outside the gene matches. Germline V gene lookup returns CDR1 SEHNR and CDR2 FQNEAQ (reference sequence). In DNA, the CDR3 is TGTGCCAGCAGCTTCCGGACAGGGACCTACGAGCAGTACTTC. Protein sequence: CASSFRTGTYEQYF.

In its sample, this clone was seen a few times. The chain combines TRBV10-3 with TRBJ1-1, with TRBD1 as a possible D gene (5 bases). V shed 4 bases and J shed 6 bases, with 18 bases lying between them. Germline CDR1 reads ENHRY; CDR2 reads SYGVKD. This CDR3 region has 15 residues. The DNA for the CDR3 is TGTGCCATCAGTGTGAGCGAAGCGGGGCATGCTGAAGCTTTCTTT. Amino acids: CAISVSEAGHAEAFF.

V is TRBV6-2 or TRBV6-3 and J is TRBJ1-5; weak D call: TRBD1 (5 bases). The V gene's germline CDR1 is MNHEY and CDR2 SVGEGT. The CDR3 extends over 14 amino acids. The V and J ends lost 5 bases and 6 bases respectively, with 14 bases between them. CDR3 residues: CASSPALGTQPQHF. CDR3 bases: TGTGCCAGCAGTCCGGCCCTGGGGACTCAGCCCCAGCATTTT.

The chain uses TRBV5-4 and TRBJ2-7, with 7 positions matching TRBD2. V shed 4 bases, J shed 2 bases, and the junction held 9 bases outside the gene matches. CDR3 length: 15 residues. Germline CDR1 is SGHNT and CDR2 is YYREEE (reference sequence). CDR3: CASSDPSGTPYEQYF. The CDR3, as DNA: TGTGCCAGCAGCGATCCCAGCGGGACGCCCTACGAGCAGTACTTC. The full variable domain, rest sourced from reference TRBV5-4 and TRBJ2-7, is ETGVTQSPTHLIKTRGQQVTLRCSSQSGHNTVSWYQQALGQGPQFIFQYYREEENGRGNFPPRFSGLQFPNYSSELNVNALELDDSALYLCASSDPSGTPYEQYFGPGTRLTVT.

J is TRBJ2-2 and V is TRBV7-2; D may be TRBD2 (7 bases). Trimming removed 1 base at V and 1 base at J, with 16 bases between. Germline assignment: CDR1 SGHTA and CDR2 FQGNSA. The CDR3 totals 18 residues. CDR3 DNA: TGTGCCAGCAGCTTAGTGATCAGGCGGGGGCTGAACACCGGGGAGCTGTTTTTT. It yields the protein CASSLVIRRGLNTGELFF.

The V and J genes are TRBV5-1 and TRBJ2-1; D is undetermined. This CDR3 spans 15 amino acids. The V and J ends lost 0 bases and 0 bases respectively, with 7 bases between them. Germline lookup yields CDR1 SGHRS and CDR2 YFSETQ. The CDR3 DNA reads TGCGCCAGCAGCTTGGGGAGCACCTCCTACAATGAGCAGTTCTTC. It is translated as CASSLGSTSYNEQFF.

The table lists this clone with a few counts. The chain joins TRBV5-4 to TRBJ2-1; D is perhaps TRBD1 (6 bases). The germline V gene has CDR1 SGHNT and CDR2 YYREEE (reference sequence). Trimming stripped 0 bases from V and 10 bases from J, with 14 bases between. The CDR3 is 14 amino acids. CDR3 DNA: TGTGCCAGCAGCTTGGGTGGCAGGGGAGAGGAGCAGTTCTTC. This gives the protein CASSLGGRGEEQFF.

J is TRBJ2-6 and V is TRBV2; D not resolved. Germline V gene data show CDR1 as SNHLY and CDR2 as FYNNEI. CDR3 size: 14 residues. Trimming took off 10 bases at V and 0 bases at J, with 10 bases between the two ends. In DNA form, the CDR3 reads TGTGCCATTACTACGGACTCTGGGGCCAACGTCCTGACTTTC. Protein sequence: CAITTDSGANVLTF.

The V and J genes are TRBV2 and TRBJ1-4; 8 nucleotides agree with TRBD1. The CDR3 spans 17 residues. V lost 4 bases, J lost 2 bases, and 9 bases stayed unmatched. The germline V gene encodes CDR1 SNHLY and CDR2 FYNNEI. This CDR3 reads CASSGDRPLRTNEKLFF. For the CDR3, the DNA is TGTGCCAGCAGTGGGGACAGGCCCTTGAGGACTAATGAAAAACTGTTTTTT.

This chain links TRBV18 with TRBJ2-1; no clear D. This CDR3 is 14 amino acids long. The V end was cut by 8 bases, the J end by 3 bases, with 14 bases between. Germline V gene data show CDR1 as KGHSH and CDR2 as LQKENI. CDR3: CASRPGPYYNEQFF. The DNA of the CDR3 is TGTGCCAGCAGGCCGGGTCCCTACTACAATGAGCAGTTCTTC.

This chain uses TRBV5-4 with TRBJ2-1, with 8 bases identical to TRBD2. V shed 0 bases, J shed 9 bases, and the junction held 8 bases outside the gene matches. Looked up from germline, CDR1 is SGHNT and CDR2 is YYREEE (reference sequence). The CDR3 spans 15 residues. In DNA form, the CDR3 reads TGTGCCAGCAGCTTGGAGTCTAGCGGGTCACGTGAGCAGTTCTTC. Protein: CASSLESSGSREQFF.

This chain joins TRBV5-1 and TRBJ2-2; the D gene is possibly TRBD2 (7 bases). Germline CDR1 is SGHRS and CDR2 is YFSETQ. Trimming stripped 4 bases from V and 6 bases from J, with 10 bases between. The CDR3 sequence is 13 residues long. The CDR3 nucleotides read TGCGCCAGCAGCAGGGAGGGGGCCGGGGAGCTGTTTTTT. The encoded protein is CASSREGAGELFF.

The V call is TRBV5-4, the J call TRBJ1-1, with 7 bases fitting TRBD1. The CDR3 contains 14 residues. Unmatched junction bases numbered 4, after V lost 4 bases and J lost 1 base. Looked up from germline, CDR1 is SGHNT and CDR2 is YYREEE (reference sequence). The CDR3 bases are TGTGCCAGCAGCCGTAGGGGGCAGAACACTGAAGCTTTCTTT. Encoded protein: CASSRRGQNTEAFF.

The J gene is TRBJ2-7, the V gene TRBV20-1; no reliable D call. Germline V lookup: CDR1 DFQATT, CDR2 SNEGSKA (reference sequence). This CDR3 comprises 11 residues. V lost 4 bases and J lost 6, with 10 bases in between. The chain's CDR3 is CSAIEDGEQYF. In DNA, the CDR3 is TGCAGTGCTATCGAGGACGGCGAGCAGTACTTC.

The genes are TRBV29-1 and TRBJ1-4; no clear D. Germline-derived CDR1 and CDR2 are SQVTM and ANQGSEA. This CDR3 comprises 13 residues. The V gene lost 3 bases and the J gene lost 4 bases, with 9 bases spanning the gap. DNA of the CDR3: TGCAGCGTTGATTCAGGAGATAATGAAAAACTGTTTTTT. Translating gives CSVDSGDNEKLFF.

V is TRBV6-5 and J is TRBJ1-4; D is perhaps TRBD1 (6 bases). Germline lookup yields CDR1 MNHEY and CDR2 SVGAGI. The ends were cut back, 8 bases at V and 5 bases at J, with 15 bases in the middle. The CDR3 spans 14 residues. CDR3 residues: CASRRDIMNEKLFF. The CDR3 DNA sequence: TGTGCCAGCCGTCGGGACATCATGAATGAAAAACTGTTTTTT.

V gene TRBV7-2 combines with J gene TRBJ1-2; maybe TRBD1 (6 bases). Germline values: CDR1 SGHTA, CDR2 FQGNSA. V was trimmed by 5 bases and J by 8 bases, leaving 15 bases between them. The CDR3 sequence is 13 residues long. DNA for the CDR3: TGTGCCAGCAGCCCCACATTGGACAGAGGCTACACCTTC. It codes for CASSPTLDRGYTF.

The chain carries TRBV21-1 and TRBJ1-3; the D call of TRBD1 is as the table states it, not checked on the DNA. TRBV21-1 is a documented pseudogene. The CDR3 has 14 residues. This chain's CDR3 is CASAREGVENTIYF. The CDR3 bases are TGTGCCAGCGCCCGAGAGGGGGTTGAAAACACCATATATTTT.